This TCR beta chain was sequenced for a study of neoadjuvant anti-PD-1 for oral cavity cancer. Study observations and caveats: With a few patients per group, TCR findings need larger cohorts. PBMC Gini-index clonality exceeded responders' in non-responders post-nivolumab.

The time point was: after neoadjuvant nivolumab, at surgical resection. Stage II-IVA oral cavity squamous cell carcinoma was new and untreated by systemic or radiation therapy. About this clone: The target antigen is unknown.

Trimming removed 2 bases from V and 0 bases from J; junction bases left unmatched: 5. Germline lookup yields CDR1 SGHAT and CDR2 FQNNGV. The CDR3 contains 16 residues. The protocol was immunoSEQ multiplex PCR, while the TCRdb copy is restricted to in-frame clones and leaves out a portion. The table includes 13,000 to 15,000 clones, about 77% detected once. The origin of this receptor is a person aged 35-79 years with oral cavity squamous cell carcinoma. J is TRBJ2-3 and V is TRBV11-2; 7 bases are a match to TRBD1. Here the sequenced sample was PBMCs, taken after nivolumab (anti-PD-1) treatment. The CDR3 coding sequence is TGTGCCAGCAGCTTAAACAGGGGAGTCAGCACAGATACGCAGTATTTT. Translated: CASSLNRGVSTDTQYF.